What follows is one TCR beta chain and its context. Its specificity is unknown. Sample-barcoded 5' priming and a J-beta primer mix drove a second PCR of roughly 7 to 11 cycles. TCRdb itself ran the 5' RACE reads through MiXCR, one entry per CDR3 protein. The repertoire includes approximately 810,000 distinct CDR3 sequences, 36% of them detected once, and 13% sits in the top ten. These data come from a study of blood T cells in healthy people across ages. Whole-study results and caveats: Estimates of total diversity, which came from one million sequenced T cells, were considered to be underestimates. Age advanced and TCR beta diversity per million T cells fell, roughly linearly. It was the long-lived donors that had more naive CD4+ cells and higher diversity than aged donors.

CDR3 length: 17 residues. Germline lookup yields CDR1 MDHEN and CDR2 SYDVKM. V was clipped by 3 bases and J by 1 base; unmatched bases: 12. This receptor was taken from a man between 18 and 35 years old in good health. Sequenced sample: blood. The rearrangement links TRBV28 to TRBJ2-7, with 7 bases matching TRBD2. Written as DNA, the CDR3 is TGTGCCAGCAGTTTGGGCAGCGGGGCCCTTATGTCCTACGAGCAGTACTTC. Encoded protein: CASSLGSGALMSYEQYF.